A single sample gave rise to the 32 T cell receptor beta chains below, sequenced in a study of T-cell reconstitution after alpha-beta-depleted transplantation in children. Preparation of the TCRbeta library used unique molecular identifiers. TCRdb re-analysed the PCR reads in MiXCR, keeping a single row per CDR3 protein. The table has about 580,000 distinct CDR3 sequences, around 23% seen once. The sequencing here drew on PBMCs, mostly from graft donor cells, taken 360 days after TCRalphabeta/CD19-depleted stem cell transplant. The receptors were gathered from a boy younger than two who had a stem cell transplant for acute myeloid leukemia, so the T cells may come from the graft donor.

This clonotype was counted ten times or more. The chain joins TRBV28 to TRBJ1-2; D gene unclear. Germline V gene sequence: CDR1 MDHEN, CDR2 SYDVKM. V was shortened by 5 bases and J by 2 bases, with 3 bases between the two germline ends. This CDR3 contains 11 residues. The CDR3 reads CASSTNYGYTF. The CDR3 region has the DNA TGTGCCAGCAGTACAAACTATGGCTACACCTTC.

This clonotype appeared many times. This rearrangement joins TRBV3-1 to TRBJ2-1, with D maybe TRBD2 (5 bases). Trimming took 5 bases from V and 4 from J, leaving 15 bases between them. The CDR3 has 15 amino acids. Germline assignment: CDR1 LGHDT and CDR2 YNNKEL (reference sequence). The CDR3 coding sequence is TGTGCCAGCAGCAAGCGGTTAATCTCTTACAATGAGCAGTTCTTC. Amino acid sequence: CASSKRLISYNEQFF.

This clonotype was seen a few times. V usage is TRBV29-1 and J usage is TRBJ1-6; TRBD1 is a possible D gene (5 bases). Germline assignment: CDR1 SQVTM and CDR2 ANQGSEA. V gave up 4 bases and J gave up 9 bases, with 19 bases separating them. This CDR3 is built from 15 residues. This chain's CDR3 is CSVAGRPDMGSPLHF. The CDR3 nucleotides read TGCAGCGTTGCCGGAAGGCCGGACATGGGTTCACCCCTCCACTTT.

This clonotype was recorded at least ten times. The rearrangement uses TRBV20-1 and TRBJ2-7; no definite D call. The CDR3 length is 14 residues. Germline-derived CDR1 and CDR2 are DFQATT and SNEGSKA (reference sequence). Trimming shortened V by 4 bases and J by 0 bases, and 13 bases separated the two germline ends. The CDR3 DNA sequence: TGCAGTGCTACTCGTAAGCGTAGCTCCTACGAGCAGTACTTC. It codes for CSATRKRSSYEQYF.

This clonotype has a count of ten or more. This chain uses TRBV12-3 or TRBV12-4 with TRBJ2-5, with unresolved D. There are 11 residues in the CDR3. V was cut by 4 bases and J by 3 bases, with 3 bases left in between. In DNA form, the CDR3 reads TGTGCCAGCAGTTACGAAGAGACCCAGTACTTC. Translation: CASSYEETQYF.

Many counts were recorded for this clonotype. The chain carries TRBV6-1 and TRBJ2-2; 10 positions agree with TRBD1. This CDR3 contains 16 residues. Losses at the gene ends were 7 bases for V and 3 bases for J; bases not matched to a gene: 8. Germline V CDR1 and CDR2: MNHNS, SASEGT. The CDR3 DNA is TGTGCCAGCACCCTAGACAGGGGGCGGGACACCGGGGAGCTGTTTTTT. Translated: CASTLDRGRDTGELFF.

This clonotype has a count of ten or more. CDR3 amino acids: CATRPGTGYYGYTF. Here the CDR3 DNA reads TGTGCCACCCGTCCCGGGACAGGGTACTATGGCTACACCTTC. The chain couples TRBV10-3 to TRBJ1-2; 9 bases are shared with TRBD1. CDR3 length: 14 amino acids. V trimming: 10 bases; J trimming: 3 bases; junction bases outside the gene matches: 9. Germline V gives CDR1 ENHRY, CDR2 SYGVKD.

The genes are TRBV20-1 and TRBJ2-1, with 15 bases matching TRBD2. CDR3 length equals 15 residues. Trimming cost V 6 bases and J 10 bases; bases outside gene matches: 10. Germline V gives CDR1 DFQATT, CDR2 SNEGSKA (reference sequence). The CDR3 bases are TGCAGTGCCCCCTGGACTAGCGGGGGGGCACGGGAGCAGTTCTTC. This codes for CSAPWTSGGAREQFF.

This clonotype occurred many times. J is TRBJ2-3 and V is TRBV5-1; D is possibly TRBD1 (5 bases). Germline lookup yields CDR1 SGHRS and CDR2 YFSETQ. The CDR3 is made up of 15 amino acids. V gave up 0 bases and J gave up 5 bases, with 13 bases separating them. Here the CDR3 DNA reads TGCGCCAGCAGCTTGGCAGGGTTCGAGATAGATACGCAGTATTTT. Translated, it gives CASSLAGFEIDTQYF. The whole variable domain, filled in from reference TRBV5-1 and TRBJ2-3, reads KAGVTQTPRYLIKTRGQQVTLSCSPISGHRSVSWYQQTPGQGLQFLFEYFSETQRNKGNFPGRFSGRQFSNSRSEMNVSTLELGDSALYLCASSLAGFEIDTQYFGPGTRLTVL.

This clonotype was seen ten or more times. This chain uses TRBV7-2 with TRBJ2-7; D call uncertain. Germline CDR1 and CDR2: SGHTA and FQGNSA. This CDR3 comprises 15 residues. V was shortened by 3 bases and J by 0 bases, with 12 bases between the two germline ends. CDR3 DNA sequence: TGTGCCAGCAGCTTCTTCTCCATGAGCTCCTACGAGCAGTACTTC. Translated: CASSFFSMSSYEQYF.

The chain uses TRBV6-1 and TRBJ2-2, with 11 bases aligning to TRBD2. From germline, CDR1 is MNHNS and CDR2 SASEGT. The CDR3 runs 15 residues. The V gene end was trimmed by 5 bases and the J gene end by 8 bases; junction bases not matched to a gene: 7. The CDR3 sequence is CASSPASGGRGELFF. DNA for the CDR3: TGTGCCAGCAGTCCAGCTAGCGGGGGGAGAGGGGAGCTGTTTTTT.

This clonotype was seen ten or more times. The J gene is TRBJ2-5, the V gene TRBV12-3 or TRBV12-4; the match to TRBD1 covers 7 bases. This CDR3 is built from 14 residues. The V and J ends lost 5 bases and 1 base, in that order; junction bases with no gene match: 4. CDR3 residues: CASSRDRAQETQYF. The CDR3 DNA is TGTGCCAGCAGTCGAGACAGGGCCCAAGAGACCCAGTACTTC.

This clonotype was seen only a few times. The J gene is TRBJ2-1, the V gene TRBV12-3 or TRBV12-4; 7 bases line up with TRBD2. The length of the CDR3 is 17 residues. Trimming at V came to 6 bases and at J to 2 bases, leaving 13 bases not matched to a gene. The CDR3 protein is CASSLAPGGGPYNEQFF. CDR3 DNA sequence: TGTGCCAGCAGCTTGGCACCTGGCGGGGGACCCTACAATGAGCAGTTCTTC.

J is TRBJ2-1 and V is TRBV20-1, with TRBD2 as a possible D gene (6 bases). Per germline, CDR1 DFQATT and CDR2 SNEGSKA (reference sequence). Trimming removed 0 bases at V and 0 bases at J, with 12 bases between. The CDR3 totals 16 residues. DNA of the CDR3: TGCAGTGCTAGAGATTCGGGGGTTCACTCCTACAATGAGCAGTTCTTC. This encodes CSARDSGVHSYNEQFF.

This clonotype has a handful of counts. The rearrangement joins TRBV4-3 to TRBJ2-2; 10 bases fit TRBD1. CDR1 and CDR2 (germline): LGHNA, YSLEER. The CDR3 spans 17 residues. With V trimmed by 5 bases and J by 4 bases, 10 bases remained unmatched. CDR3 bases: TGCGCCAGCAGCGCAAGAGGGGGACAGGGGAGCACCGGGGAGCTGTTTTTT. It translates to CASSARGGQGSTGELFF.

The chain has TRBV7-9 and TRBJ2-1; D is possibly TRBD1 or TRBD2 (5 bases each). There are 16 residues in the CDR3. Germline V CDR1 and CDR2: SEHNR, FQNEAQ (reference sequence). The V and J ends lost 2 bases and 2 bases respectively, with 13 bases between them. The CDR3 spells CASSLLPGTPYNEQFF. The CDR3 nucleotides read TGTGCCAGCAGCTTATTACCCGGGACCCCCTACAATGAGCAGTTCTTC.

This clonotype turned up a few times. The chain couples TRBV20-1 to TRBJ2-7; 7 nucleotides agree with TRBD2. The length of the CDR3 is 14 residues. The V and J ends lost 3 bases and 3 bases, in that order; junction bases with no gene match: 8. Germline V gene data show CDR1 as DFQATT and CDR2 as SNEGSKA (reference sequence). CDR3 DNA sequence: TGCAGTGCTAGTTTTCGGGGGGAACTCTACGAGCAGTACTTC. It encodes CSASFRGELYEQYF.

The J gene is TRBJ1-1, the V gene TRBV4-3; 10 positions agree with TRBD1. The CDR3 is 17 amino acids. Germline CDR1 reads LGHNA; CDR2 reads YSLEER. The ends lost 0 bases at V and 0 bases at J; junction bases unmatched: 4. In DNA form, the CDR3 reads TGCGCCAGCAGCCAAGAAGTCGACAGGGGGCTGAACACTGAAGCTTTCTTT. This codes for CASSQEVDRGLNTEAFF.

The sample holds a few counts of this clonotype. V gene TRBV20-1 combines with J gene TRBJ1-4; no reliable D call. The CDR3 is 13 residues long. In germline, CDR1 is DFQATT, CDR2 SNEGSKA (reference sequence). Trimming took 3 bases from V and 3 from J, leaving 8 bases between them. CDR3 sequence reads: CSARTASNEKLFF. The CDR3 region has the DNA TGCAGTGCTAGGACGGCTTCTAATGAAAAACTGTTTTTT.

This clonotype appeared a few times. The chain is built from TRBV9 and TRBJ2-3, with 9 nucleotides matching TRBD1. Per the germline V gene, CDR1 is SGDLS and CDR2 is YYNGEE. This CDR3 is 15 amino acids long. Trimming cost V 3 bases and J 3 bases; bases outside gene matches: 5. The CDR3 DNA is TGTGCCAGCAGCGCTAAGGGACAGGGAACAGATACGCAGTATTTT. This encodes CASSAKGQGTDTQYF.

In this sample, this clonotype turned up many times. The genes are TRBV12-3 or TRBV12-4 and TRBJ2-7; 9 positions match TRBD1. V shed 3 bases and J 5 bases; nucleotides not matched to a gene: 8. The CDR3 length is 15 residues. The CDR3 here is CASSFGQGRPHEQYF. In DNA, the CDR3 is TGTGCCAGCAGTTTCGGACAGGGGAGACCCCACGAGCAGTACTTC.

Only a few counts were recorded for this clonotype. The V gene is TRBV20-1, the J gene TRBJ2-7; D is undetermined. The CDR3 length is 11 residues. V lost 3 bases and J 9 bases, leaving 12 bases between the germline ends. Germline V gene sequence: CDR1 DFQATT, CDR2 SNEGSKA (reference sequence). CDR3 nucleotides: TGCAGTGCTAGCGCAGGCTTAGTGCAGTACTTC. Translating it yields CSASAGLVQYF.

This clonotype was counted a few times. One base away lies a much larger clone, so this may be a sequencing read error. The rearrangement links TRBV7-2 to TRBJ2-2; the D is unclear. Deletions cut 2 bases from V and 6 bases from J, with 4 bases between. The CDR3 has 12 amino acids. CDR1 and CDR2 (germline): SGHTA, FQGNSA. DNA of the CDR3: TGTGCCAGCAGCTTATTTCCCGGGGAGCTGTTTTTT. It encodes CASSLFPGELFF.

In its sample, this clonotype was seen a few times. The chain recombines TRBV13 with TRBJ2-5, with D possibly being TRBD2 (7 bases). Germline values: CDR1 PRHDT, CDR2 FYEKMQ (reference sequence). V was clipped by 4 bases and J by 5 bases, with 14 bases between them. The CDR3 loop spans 14 amino acids. The DNA for the CDR3 is TGTGCCAGCAGCTCGGGGGGCCCCGTGGAGACCCAGTACTTC. This sequence encodes CASSSGGPVETQYF.

This clonotype was detected ten times or more. This chain uses TRBV12-3 or TRBV12-4 with TRBJ2-4; D is uncertain. V shed 4 bases and J shed 7 bases, with 14 bases lying between them. The CDR3 runs 14 residues. The CDR3 is CASSSPLQRNIQYF. DNA for the CDR3: TGTGCCAGCAGTTCCCCTTTACAGAGGAACATTCAGTACTTC.

In its sample, this clonotype was seen many times. V usage is TRBV29-1 and J usage is TRBJ1-1, with D hard to call. CDR3 size: 8 residues. CDR1 and CDR2 from the germline V gene are SQVTM and ANQGSEA. Trimming removed 7 bases from V and 5 bases from J, with 2 bases in between. The CDR3 region has the DNA TGCAGCGCTACTGAAGCTTTCTTT. Translated, it gives CSATEAFF.

The chain links TRBV5-6 to TRBJ1-1; 7 bases align to TRBD1. The CDR3 is made up of 14 amino acids. The V and J ends lost 4 bases and 4 bases, in that order; junction bases with no gene match: 7. CDR1 and CDR2 (germline): SGHDT, YYEEEE. The chain's CDR3 is CASSPVRDSTEAFF. Here the CDR3 DNA reads TGTGCCAGCAGCCCTGTCCGGGACAGCACTGAAGCTTTCTTT.

This clonotype was counted only a few times. V usage is TRBV20-1 and J usage is TRBJ2-5, with a weak D call TRBD2 (5 bases). This CDR3 has 13 amino acids. Germline assignment: CDR1 DFQATT and CDR2 SNEGSKA (reference sequence). The V and J ends lost 2 bases and 5 bases respectively, with 12 bases between them. The CDR3 sequence: CSARRRRRETQYF. The DNA of the CDR3 is TGCAGTGCTAGAAGGAGGAGACGGGAGACCCAGTACTTC.

This clonotype was recorded a few times. The chain is built from TRBV20-1 and TRBJ2-7; D is uncertain. This CDR3 comprises 12 residues. Germline values: CDR1 DFQATT, CDR2 SNEGSKA (reference sequence). V was clipped by 4 bases and J by 2 bases, with 9 bases between them. CDR3 coding DNA: TGCAGTGCTATAGGGTCCGCCTACGAGCAGTACTTC. This codes for CSAIGSAYEQYF.

This clonotype was counted ten times or more. J is TRBJ2-7 and V is TRBV7-2; 10 nucleotides match TRBD1. This CDR3 comprises 16 residues. V shed 5 bases, J shed 1 base, and the junction held 8 bases outside the gene matches. CDR1 is SGHTA, CDR2 FQGNSA, per germline. The CDR3 DNA is TGTGCCAGCAGCCGTCACCGGGACAGGGGATCCTACGAGCAGTACTTC. This translates into CASSRHRDRGSYEQYF.

This clonotype was recorded at least ten times. This chain uses TRBV12-3 or TRBV12-4 with TRBJ1-5; 9 bases are a match to TRBD1. The CDR3 extends over 15 amino acids. V lost 6 bases to trimming and J lost 6 bases; unmatched junction nucleotides: 9. CDR3 amino acids: CASSAGGQGAQPQHF. The CDR3, as DNA: TGTGCCAGCAGCGCAGGGGGACAGGGAGCTCAGCCCCAGCATTTT.

This clonotype showed up just a few times. J is TRBJ1-4 and V is TRBV29-1; 7 bases line up with TRBD1. Germline lookup yields CDR1 SQVTM and CDR2 ANQGSEA. The CDR3 is made up of 13 amino acids. J gave up 8 bases and V 7 bases, and 10 bases lay outside the gene matches. CDR3 DNA: TGCAGCGCCCGGAGGGGGCTAGGAGAAAAACTGTTTTTT. It specifies CSARRGLGEKLFF.